This T cell receptor beta chain is drawn from a study of T cell repertoires in cytomegalovirus infection. TCRdb recomputed calls from the reads with MiXCR, one row per CDR3 protein. The sample yields 650,000 to 900,000 distinct CDR3 sequences, 32% seen once. J gave up 9 bases and V 7 bases, and 2 bases lay outside the gene matches. The CDR3 has 13 amino acids. CDR1 SEHNR and CDR2 FQNEAQ come from the germline V gene (reference sequence). Remarks on this clonotype: What it recognizes is unknown.

This clonotype originated in a human donor in good health (CMV status not recorded). Some clones in this sample may be carry-over from other donors' samples. This chain joins TRBV7-9 and TRBJ1-6; TRBD1 matches at 11 bases. The input for sequencing was cultured CD8+ T cells from PBMCs, taken from culture after CMV antigen stimulation. The CDR3 sequence is CASTGTGGSPLHF. Written as DNA, the CDR3 is TGTGCCAGCACCGGGACAGGGGGTTCACCCCTCCACTTT.